A selection of T cell receptor beta chains follows, all from one sample in a study of ipilimumab plus nivolumab after autologous stem cell transplantation. Sequencing was performed with immunoSEQ multiplex PCR; in TCRdb, only in-frame clones are kept and a portion is missing. The sample shows fewer than 20,000 clones, approximately 80% of them seen only once. The source was PBMCs, collected in a trial of ipilimumab plus nivolumab as post-transplant consolidation. Receptors were obtained from a male donor with diffuse large B-cell lymphoma. CDR3s include the opening cysteine and the closing phenylalanine or tryptophan. Fields, in order: clone size, D gene, V gene, J gene, CDR3 protein, CDR3 DNA. The D gene is left open where the match is weak. The size of a clone is reported for some rows only, either as once, few or many, or as a class for expanded clones.

>few|.|TRBV11-2|TRBJ1-6
CASSLEGRTPLHF
TGTGCCAGCAGCTTAGAAGGACGGACACCCCTCCACTTT
>.|.|TRBV7-9|TRBJ2-2
CASSRTMGSANTGELFF
TGTGCCAGCAGCCGCACGATGGGGAGCGCGAACACCGGGGAGCTGTTTTTT
>once|.|TRBV5-6|TRBJ1-4
CASYPRGLDEKLFF
TGTGCCAGCTATCCGCGGGGGCTCGATGAAAAACTGTTTTTT
>.|.|TRBV11-2|TRBJ1-5
CASSLGERHQPQHF
TGTGCCAGCAGCTTAGGGGAGCGTCATCAGCCCCAGCATTTT
>.|.|TRBV2|TRBJ1-1
CASSDYVTANTEAFF
TGTGCCAGCAGTGATTATGTGACAGCGAACACTGAAGCTTTCTTT
>medium-sized|.|TRBV7-8|TRBJ1-4
CASSLESGFNEKLFF
TGTGCCAGCAGCTTAGAGTCAGGGTTTAATGAAAAACTGTTTTTT
>.|TRBD1|TRBV7-3|TRBJ1-1
CASSKTRTGRTEAFF
TGTGCCAGCAGCAAAACCCGGACAGGGCGTACTGAAGCTTTCTTT
>.|.|TRBV30|TRBJ1-5
CAWRVKGNQPQHF
TGTGCCTGGAGGGTAAAGGGGAATCAGCCCCAGCATTTT
>.|.|TRBV5-6|TRBJ2-2
CASSGSPGDTGELFF
TGTGCCAGCAGCGGTAGTCCAGGGGACACCGGGGAGCTGTTTTTT
>few|.|TRBV5-6|TRBJ2-7
CASSHITEYEQYF
TGTGCCAGCAGCCATATCACAGAATACGAGCAGTACTTC
>.|.|TRBV6-5|TRBJ2-4
CASSRGSAHIQYF
TGTGCCAGCAGCCGGGGATCAGCGCACATTCAGTACTTC
>once|.|TRBV13|TRBJ1-5
CASSLGYQPQHF
TGTGCCAGCAGCTTAGGATATCAGCCCCAGCATTTT
>.|.|TRBV11-2|TRBJ2-5
CASSEMSWIIVDETQYF
TGTGCCAGCAGTGAGATGTCATGGATCATCGTCGACGAGACCCAGTACTTC
>.|.|TRBV30|TRBJ2-6
CAWSVGSGANVLTF
TGTGCCTGGAGTGTGGGGTCTGGGGCCAACGTCCTGACTTTC
>once|.|TRBV19|TRBJ1-6
CASSNADRNSPLHF
TGTGCCAGTAGTAACGCTGACAGAAATTCACCCCTCCACTTT
>.|.|TRBV7-9|TRBJ1-1
CAGSPSVEAFF
TGTGCCGGAAGCCCTTCGGTTGAAGCTTTCTTT
>.|.|TRBV6-5|TRBJ2-1
CASSYVFFEQFF
TGTGCCAGCAGTTATGTTTTTTTTGAGCAGTTCTTC
>.|TRBD1|TRBV30|TRBJ1-6
CAWSQALPGTGNSPLHF
TGTGCCTGGAGCCAAGCCCTCCCCGGGACAGGGAATTCACCCCTCCACTTT
>.|.|TRBV27|TRBJ2-1
CASSWQGSSYNEQFF
TGTGCCAGCAGTTGGCAGGGAAGCTCCTACAATGAGCAGTTCTTC
>.|.|TRBV7-8|TRBJ2-7
CASSLRNYEQYF
TGTGCCAGCAGCTTACGTAACTACGAGCAGTACTTC
>.|.|TRBV5-1|TRBJ2-7
CASSLGQSSYEQYF
TGCGCCAGCAGCTTGGGGCAGAGCTCCTACGAGCAGTACTTC
>.|TRBD1|TRBV4-1|TRBJ2-1
CASSQPGTVSSYNEQFF
TGCGCCAGCAGCCAACCTGGGACAGTGAGCTCCTACAATGAGCAGTTCTTC
>once|TRBD2|TRBV7-8|TRBJ2-7
CASSLALLGRGLSYEQYF
TGTGCCAGCAGCTTAGCACTTTTGGGGAGGGGCCTCTCCTACGAGCAGTACTTC
>.|.|TRBV2|TRBJ1-6
CASSGAQGYSPLHF
TGTGCCAGCAGTGGTGCGCAGGGGTATTCACCCCTCCACTTT
>.|.|TRBV9|TRBJ2-2
CASRKGRATGELFF
TGTGCCTCCCGCAAGGGGCGGGCCACCGGGGAGCTGTTTTTT
>.|.|TRBV30|TRBJ1-6
CAWRGDLNSPLHF
TGTGCCTGGAGAGGGGACCTAAATTCACCCCTCCACTTT
>.|.|TRBV5-1|TRBJ1-6
CASSLGFPENNSPLHF
TGCGCCAGCAGCTTGGGTTTTCCAGAGAATAATTCACCCCTCCACTTT
>.|.|TRBV6-5|TRBJ1-5
CASSSTPHSNQPQHF
TGTGCCAGCAGTTCAACACCTCATAGCAATCAGCCCCAGCATTTT
>.|.|TRBV7-3|TRBJ2-1
CASSLIGLGTPGDNEQFF
TGTGCCAGCAGCTTAATCGGGCTAGGCACCCCAGGGGACAATGAGCAGTTCTTC
>once|.|TRBV19|TRBJ1-4
CASSILGANEKLFF
TGTGCCAGTAGTATACTGGGGGCTAATGAAAAACTGTTTTTT
>.|.|TRBV9|TRBJ2-3
CASRSQDTQYF
TGTGCCAGCAGGTCCCAAGATACGCAGTATTTT
>.|.|TRBV5-8|TRBJ2-3
CASSLAGDKGATDTQYF
TGTGCCAGCAGCTTGGCTGGGGACAAGGGCGCCACAGATACGCAGTATTTT
>.|.|TRBV20-1|TRBJ2-3
CSARVMDTQYF
TGCAGTGCTAGAGTTATGGATACGCAGTATTTT
>.|TRBD1|TRBV30|TRBJ1-1
CAWSEPGQGGWSEAFF
TGTGCCTGGAGTGAACCGGGACAGGGTGGGTGGTCGGAAGCTTTCTTT
>.|.|TRBV6-4|TRBJ1-5
CASSDLAHNQPQHF
TGTGCCAGCAGTGACTTGGCCCACAATCAGCCCCAGCATTTT
>.|.|TRBV7-3|TRBJ2-1
CASSPSRDNEQFF
TGTGCCAGCAGCCCGTCCCGCGACAATGAGCAGTTCTTC
>.|.|TRBV28|TRBJ2-5
CASTHEETQYF
TGTGCCAGCACCCATGAAGAGACCCAGTACTTC
>.|.|TRBV7-3|TRBJ1-6
CASSWEKGSPLHF
TGTGCCAGCAGCTGGGAGAAGGGTTCACCCCTCCACTTT
>.|TRBD2|TRBV4-3|TRBJ2-2
CASSQERSGDPNTGELFF
TGCGCCAGCAGCCAAGAACGGAGCGGGGACCCTAACACCGGGGAGCTGTTTTTT
>once|.|TRBV25-1|TRBJ1-6
CASSSDARGSPLHF
TGTGCCAGCAGCTCGGACGCGCGGGGTTCACCCCTCCACTTT
>.|TRBD1|TRBV7-3|TRBJ2-3
CASSISGTAQYF
TGTGCCAGCAGCATATCCGGGACAGCGCAGTATTTT
>few|TRBD1|TRBV9|TRBJ2-2
CASSVRQGAAGELFF
TGTGCCAGCAGCGTACGACAGGGGGCTGCCGGGGAGCTGTTTTTT
>.|TRBD1|TRBV29-1|TRBJ1-5
CSVRTGEQPQHF
TGCAGCGTTCGGACAGGGGAGCAGCCCCAGCATTTT
>.|TRBD2|TRBV15|TRBJ2-7
CATSRDPTSGGYEQYF
TGTGCCACCAGCAGAGACCCGACTAGCGGGGGCTACGAGCAGTACTTC
>.|TRBD1|TRBV5-4|TRBJ2-7
CASSFIRGTGNPYEQYF
TGTGCCAGCAGCTTTATTCGAGGGACAGGGAATCCCTACGAGCAGTACTTC